A single sample is the source of the 4 T cell receptor beta chains below, sequenced in a study of T cell changes during pregnancy in multiple sclerosis. Only in-frame clones appear in the TCRdb table, and some are missing; sequencing was by immunoSEQ multiplex PCR. This table has about 40,000 clones, over 80% appearing once. This sample comprised peripheral blood, obtained in the first trimester of pregnancy. These receptors were taken from a female donor in good health, enrolled as a control in a pregnancy study.

This clone is a singleton in its sample. The chain links TRBV20-1 to TRBJ2-7; a weak D match, TRBD2 (5 bases). CDR3 size: 11 residues. Germline V gene sequence: CDR1 DFQATT, CDR2 SNEGSKA (reference sequence). The V gene lost 3 bases and the J gene lost 6 bases, with 9 bases spanning the gap. The CDR3 sequence is CSASEGVEQYF. The CDR3 DNA sequence: TGCAGTGCTAGTGAGGGAGTCGAGCAGTACTTC.

V gene TRBV11-2 combines with J gene TRBJ2-1; 13 bases line up with TRBD2. Germline V CDR1 and CDR2: SGHAT, FQNNGV. The CDR3 runs 16 residues. The V gene end was trimmed by 7 bases and the J gene end by 7 bases; junction bases not matched to a gene: 10. The CDR3 reads CASTPSPTSGRNEQFF. Here the CDR3 DNA reads TGTGCCAGCACCCCCTCGCCGACTAGCGGGAGGAATGAGCAGTTCTTC.

This chain links TRBV9 with TRBJ2-5; D is unclear. The germline V gene has CDR1 SGDLS and CDR2 YYNGEE. This CDR3 comprises 15 residues. V gave up 4 bases and J gave up 1 base, with 14 bases separating them. CDR3 loop: CASSPEWQAQETQYF. The CDR3 DNA reads TGTGCCAGCAGCCCTGAGTGGCAGGCCCAAGAGACCCAGTACTTC.

The rearrangement uses TRBV12-5 and TRBJ2-1; 10 bases align to TRBD2. V dropped 7 bases and J dropped 7; count of bases not matched to a gene: 7. This CDR3 contains 14 residues. Germline CDR1 is LGHNT and CDR2 is FRNRAP. In nucleotides, the CDR3 is TGTGCTAGTGTCCGTAGCGGGGGGAGGAATGAGCAGTTCTTC. This translates into CASVRSGGRNEQFF.